This T cell receptor (beta chain) stems from a study of blood T cell repertoires in COVID-19. Individuals aged roughly 18 to 95 years were recruited from about two dozen US areas. A case of COVID-19 had been met by exposed participants within 2 weeks before study entry. As processed by the authors: The authors estimated nucleated cell counts from reference gene primer amplification. Assay: immunoSEQ multiplex PCR; the TCRdb copy retains only in-frame clones and omits some. V, J and clone size were drawn from that table, and D and trimming were deduced from the DNA. Found here are hundreds of thousands of clones, around nine tenths of them singletons; the top ten hold approximately 1.5%. This CDR3 contains 16 residues. Looked up from germline, CDR1 is SEHNR and CDR2 is FQNEAQ (reference sequence). Germline trimming cut 1 base from V and 8 bases from J; bases unmatched to any gene: 8.

The sequence was collected from a woman between 18 and 30 years old who had been exposed to COVID-19. The V and J genes are TRBV7-9 and TRBJ2-1; 10 bases line up with TRBD1. The sequenced material came from PBMCs or T cells enriched from blood (not recorded which). CDR3 DNA: TGTGCCAGCAGCTTAGAAGGGACAGGGGTTCCTTATGAGCAGTTCTTC. It is translated as CASSLEGTGVPYEQFF.